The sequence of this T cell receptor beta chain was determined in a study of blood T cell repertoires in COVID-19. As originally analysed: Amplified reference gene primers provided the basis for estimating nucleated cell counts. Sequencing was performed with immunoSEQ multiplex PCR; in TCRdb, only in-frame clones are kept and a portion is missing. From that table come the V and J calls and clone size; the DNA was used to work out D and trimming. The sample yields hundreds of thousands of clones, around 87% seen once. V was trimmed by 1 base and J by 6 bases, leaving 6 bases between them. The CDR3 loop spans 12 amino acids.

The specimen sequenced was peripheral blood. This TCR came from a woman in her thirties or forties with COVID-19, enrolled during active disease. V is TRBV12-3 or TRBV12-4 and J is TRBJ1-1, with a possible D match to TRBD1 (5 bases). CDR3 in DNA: TGTGCCAGCAGTTTAGGGACACCTGAAGCTTTCTTT. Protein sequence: CASSLGTPEAFF.